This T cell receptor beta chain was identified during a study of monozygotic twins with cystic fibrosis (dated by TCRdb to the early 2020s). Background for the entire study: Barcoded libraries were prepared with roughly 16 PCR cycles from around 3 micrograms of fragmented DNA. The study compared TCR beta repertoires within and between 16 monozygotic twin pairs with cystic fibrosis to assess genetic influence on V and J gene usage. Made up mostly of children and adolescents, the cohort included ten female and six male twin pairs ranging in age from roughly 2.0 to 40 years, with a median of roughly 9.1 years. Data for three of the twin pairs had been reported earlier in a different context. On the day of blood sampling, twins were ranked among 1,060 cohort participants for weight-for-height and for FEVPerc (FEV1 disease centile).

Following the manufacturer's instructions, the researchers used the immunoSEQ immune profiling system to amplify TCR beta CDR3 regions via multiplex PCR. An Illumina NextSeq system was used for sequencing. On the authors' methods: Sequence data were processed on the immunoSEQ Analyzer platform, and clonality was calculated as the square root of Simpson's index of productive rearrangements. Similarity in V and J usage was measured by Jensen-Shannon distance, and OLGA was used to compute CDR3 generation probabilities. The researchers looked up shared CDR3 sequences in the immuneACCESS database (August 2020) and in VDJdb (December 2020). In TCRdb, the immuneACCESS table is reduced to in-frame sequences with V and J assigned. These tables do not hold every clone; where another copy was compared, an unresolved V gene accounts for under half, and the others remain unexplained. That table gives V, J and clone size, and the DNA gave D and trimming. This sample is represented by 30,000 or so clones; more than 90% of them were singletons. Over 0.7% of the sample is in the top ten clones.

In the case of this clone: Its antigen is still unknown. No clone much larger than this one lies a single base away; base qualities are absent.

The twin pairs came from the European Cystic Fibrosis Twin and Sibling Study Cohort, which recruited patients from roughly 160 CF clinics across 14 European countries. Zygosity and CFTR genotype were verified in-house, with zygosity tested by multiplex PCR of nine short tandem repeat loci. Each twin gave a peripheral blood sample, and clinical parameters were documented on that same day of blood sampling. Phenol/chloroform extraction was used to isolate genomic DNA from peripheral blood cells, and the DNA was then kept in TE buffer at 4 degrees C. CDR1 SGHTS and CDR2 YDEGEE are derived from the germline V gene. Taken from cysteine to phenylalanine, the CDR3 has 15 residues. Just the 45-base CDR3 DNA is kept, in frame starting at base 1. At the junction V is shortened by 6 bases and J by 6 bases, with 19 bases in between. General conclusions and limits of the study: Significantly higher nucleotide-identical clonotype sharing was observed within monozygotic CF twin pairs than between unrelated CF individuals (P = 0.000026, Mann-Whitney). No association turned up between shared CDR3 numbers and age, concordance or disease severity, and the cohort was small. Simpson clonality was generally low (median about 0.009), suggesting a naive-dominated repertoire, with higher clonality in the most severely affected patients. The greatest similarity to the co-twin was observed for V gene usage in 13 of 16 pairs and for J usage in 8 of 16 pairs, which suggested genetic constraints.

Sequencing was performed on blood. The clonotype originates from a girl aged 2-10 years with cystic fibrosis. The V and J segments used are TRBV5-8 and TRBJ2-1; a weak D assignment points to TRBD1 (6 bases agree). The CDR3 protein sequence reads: CASTLGQGSSNEQFF. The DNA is TGTGCCAGCACCCTCGGGCAGGGGAGTTCCAATGAGCAGTTCTTC.